This TCR beta chain was identified in a study of blood T cell repertoires in COVID-19. About the research overall: PBMCs, B-cell-depleted T cells, or T cells were the source of the cDNA or gDNA that made up the material.

The J segment lost 4 bases and the V segment lost 3 bases, leaving 6 bases of the junction unmatched. The length of the CDR3 is 16 residues. Germline V gene data show CDR1 as SGDLS and CDR2 as YYNGEE. TCRdb's copy holds only in-frame clones and misses some; the assay was immunoSEQ multiplex PCR. Seen here are around 260,000 clones, approximately 81% observed once, and the top ten hold 4.2%. The rearrangement uses TRBV9 and TRBJ2-5, with TRBD2 matching 13 bases. This receptor was obtained from a man aged 60 to 75 with acute or convalescent COVID-19. Sequenced material: peripheral blood. This chain's CDR3 is CASSAGTSGEAETQYF. The DNA for the CDR3 is TGTGCCAGCAGCGCGGGGACTAGCGGGGAGGCAGAGACCCAGTACTTC.